This T cell receptor (beta chain) was profiled in a study of blood T cell repertoires in COVID-19. Study-wide context: The samples span acute and convalescent COVID-19 from the United States, Italy and Spain. PBMCs, B-cell-depleted T cells, or T cells were the source of the cDNA or gDNA that made up the material.

Per the original methods: Quantification of nucleated cells was approximated via reference gene primer amplification. Measured with immunoSEQ multiplex PCR; TCRdb has only the in-frame clones, and not every one. That table gives V, J and clone size, and the DNA gave D and trimming. The sample lists 45,000 to 50,000 clones, roughly nine tenths occurring once. This clone is a singleton in its sample. This TCR came from a human donor in a cohort sampled during active COVID-19. The source material was peripheral blood.

The CDR3 loop is CSVTDRDGYGYTF. CDR3 in DNA: TGCAGCGTGACGGACAGGGATGGCTATGGCTACACCTTC. This chain uses TRBV29-1 with TRBJ1-2; 8 bases align to TRBD1. The CDR3 length is 13 residues. Per the germline V gene, CDR1 is SQVTM and CDR2 is ANQGSEA. After removal of 6 bases from V and 4 bases from J, the junction contained 7 bases not matched to a gene.